The subject of this entry is one T cell receptor beta chain. The data belong to a study of radiotherapy plus CTLA-4 blockade in lung cancer. Here immunoSEQ multiplex PCR was the method, and the copy in TCRdb shows in-frame clones only, minus some. The table lists tens of thousands of clones, around 85% of them singletons. Source: peripheral blood, taken from a patient treated with radiotherapy plus ipilimumab. This receptor was obtained from a human donor with non-small cell lung cancer who had stable disease on radiotherapy plus ipilimumab.

The CDR3 DNA sequence: TGTGCCAGCAGCTTAGGCCTAATAGGAGAGACCCAGTACTTC. Translated, it gives CASSLGLIGETQYF. This chain joins TRBV7-3 and TRBJ2-5; no clear D. Between the trimmed V and J ends, which lost 2 bases and 4 bases, there was a span of 11 bases. The CDR3 has 14 amino acids. The germline gives CDR1 SGHTA, CDR2 FQGTGA.